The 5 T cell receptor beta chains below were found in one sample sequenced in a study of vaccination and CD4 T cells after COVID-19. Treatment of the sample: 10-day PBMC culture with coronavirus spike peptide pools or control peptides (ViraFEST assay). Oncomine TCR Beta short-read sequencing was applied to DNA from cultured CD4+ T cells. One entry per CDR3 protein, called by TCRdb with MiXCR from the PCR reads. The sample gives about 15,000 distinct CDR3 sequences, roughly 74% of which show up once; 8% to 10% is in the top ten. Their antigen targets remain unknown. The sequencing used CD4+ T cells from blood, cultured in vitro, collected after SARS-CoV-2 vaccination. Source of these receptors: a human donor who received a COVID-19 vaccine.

The CDR3 coding sequence is TGTGCCAGCAGTGAAGGGGCAACTAATGAAAAACTGTTTTTT. Its protein is CASSEGATNEKLFF. The chain joins TRBV2 to TRBJ1-4; D call uncertain. CDR1 is SNHLY and CDR2 is FYNNEI in the germline V gene. This CDR3 contains 14 residues. The V end was cut by 1 base, the J end by 0 bases, with 3 bases between.

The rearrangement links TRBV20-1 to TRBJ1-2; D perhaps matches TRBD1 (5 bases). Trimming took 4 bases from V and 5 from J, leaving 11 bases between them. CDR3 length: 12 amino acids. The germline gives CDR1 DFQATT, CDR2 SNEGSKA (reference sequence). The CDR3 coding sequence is TGCAGTGCTACGAACGGGGCTTATGGCTACACCTTC. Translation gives CSATNGAYGYTF.

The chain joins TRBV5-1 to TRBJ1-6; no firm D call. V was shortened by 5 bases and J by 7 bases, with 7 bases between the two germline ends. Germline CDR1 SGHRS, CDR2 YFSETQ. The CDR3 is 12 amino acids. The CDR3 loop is CASRLGNSPLHF. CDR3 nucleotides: TGCGCCAGCAGGCTAGGAAATTCACCCCTCCACTTT.

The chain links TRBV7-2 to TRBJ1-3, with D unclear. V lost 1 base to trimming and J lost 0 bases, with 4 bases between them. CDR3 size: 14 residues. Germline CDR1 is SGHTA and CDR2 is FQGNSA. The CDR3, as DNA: TGTGCCAGCAGCTTAGATCTCTCTGGAAACACCATATATTTT. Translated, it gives CASSLDLSGNTIYF.

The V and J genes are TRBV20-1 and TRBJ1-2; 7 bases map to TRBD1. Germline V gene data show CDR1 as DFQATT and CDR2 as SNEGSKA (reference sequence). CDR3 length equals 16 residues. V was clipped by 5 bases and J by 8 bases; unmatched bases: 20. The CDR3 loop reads CSAVNLNFEGAHGYTF. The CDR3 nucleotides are TGCAGTGCTGTAAACTTGAATTTCGAGGGGGCGCACGGCTACACCTTC.